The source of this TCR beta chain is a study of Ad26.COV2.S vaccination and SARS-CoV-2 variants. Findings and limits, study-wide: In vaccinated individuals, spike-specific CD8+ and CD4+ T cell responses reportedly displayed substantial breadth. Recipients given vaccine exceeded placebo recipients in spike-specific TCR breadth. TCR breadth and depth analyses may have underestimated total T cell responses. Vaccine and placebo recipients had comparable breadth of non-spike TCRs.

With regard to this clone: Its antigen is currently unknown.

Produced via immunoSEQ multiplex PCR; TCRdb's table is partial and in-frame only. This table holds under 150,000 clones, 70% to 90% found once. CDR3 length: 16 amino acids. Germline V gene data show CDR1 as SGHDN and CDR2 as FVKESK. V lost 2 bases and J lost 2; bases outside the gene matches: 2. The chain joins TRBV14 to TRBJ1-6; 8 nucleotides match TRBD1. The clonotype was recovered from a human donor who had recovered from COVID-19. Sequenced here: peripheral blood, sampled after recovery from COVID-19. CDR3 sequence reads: CASSQMGQAYNSPLHF. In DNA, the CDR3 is TGTGCCAGCAGCCAAATGGGACAGGCCTATAATTCACCCCTCCACTTT.